This note documents a single TCR beta chain sequence. Here immunoSEQ multiplex PCR was the method, and the copy in TCRdb shows in-frame clones only, minus some. The sample consists of tens of thousands of clones, more than 60% of them appearing once. The data were obtained in a study of radiotherapy plus CTLA-4 blockade in lung cancer. About the research overall: Overall, less than 20% of patients showed an objective response, while about 31% attained disease control.

The CDR3 length is 14 residues. From germline, CDR1 is SGHVS and CDR2 FQNEAQ. Trimming removed 1 base at V and 1 base at J, with 7 bases between. The rearrangement links TRBV7-8 to TRBJ2-5, with a weak D call TRBD2 (6 bases). Sequenced material: peripheral blood, taken from a patient treated with radiotherapy plus ipilimumab. This receptor was identified in a human donor with non-small cell lung cancer who had a complete response to radiotherapy plus ipilimumab. The CDR3 DNA follows: TGTGCCAGCAGCTTAGTGGGGGGCCAAGAGACCCAGTACTTC. Amino acids: CASSLVGGQETQYF. Complete variable domain (other parts from reference TRBV7-8 and TRBJ2-5): GAGVSQSPRYKVAKRGQDVALRCDPISGHVSLFWYQQALGQGPEFLTYFQNEAQLDKSGLPSDRFFAERPEGSVSTLKIQRTQQEDSAVYLCASSLVGGQETQYFGPGTRLLVL.